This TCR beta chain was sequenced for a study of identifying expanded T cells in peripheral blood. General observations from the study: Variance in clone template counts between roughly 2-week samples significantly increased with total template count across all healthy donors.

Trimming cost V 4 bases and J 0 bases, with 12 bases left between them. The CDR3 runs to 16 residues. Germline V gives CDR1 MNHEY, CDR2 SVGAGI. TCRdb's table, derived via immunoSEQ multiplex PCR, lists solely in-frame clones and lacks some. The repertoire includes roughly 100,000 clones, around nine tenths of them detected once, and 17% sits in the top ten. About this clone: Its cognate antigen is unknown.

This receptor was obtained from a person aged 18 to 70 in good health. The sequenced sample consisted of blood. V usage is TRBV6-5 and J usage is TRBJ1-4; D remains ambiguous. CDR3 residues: CASSFSAGATNEKLFF. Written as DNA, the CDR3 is TGTGCCAGCAGTTTCTCCGCCGGGGCAACTAATGAAAAACTGTTTTTT.